This record concerns one TCR beta chain sequence. The primer mix had 60 Vbeta and 13 Jbeta primers. Generated by immunoSEQ multiplex PCR, the TCRdb table keeps only in-frame clones and is missing some. This repertoire includes 130,000 or so clones. CDR1 SGHAT and CDR2 FQNNGV come from the germline V gene. Deletions cut 2 bases from V and 0 bases from J, with 10 bases between. The CDR3 spans 15 residues. This sample is part of a study of cytomegalovirus exposure and HLA in healthy donors. The specimen was PBMCs. The origin of this receptor is a woman aged 40 to 50 in good health and CMV-seronegative. The chain carries TRBV11-2 and TRBJ1-1; the D is unclear. In nucleotides, the CDR3 is TGTGCCAGCAGCTTACTTATTAGATTGAACACTGAAGCTTTCTTT. Translated, it gives CASSLLIRLNTEAFF. The full variable domain, with the rest looked up from reference TRBV11-2 and TRBJ1-1, is EAGVAQSPRYKIIEKRQSVAFWCNPISGHATLYWYQQILGQGPKLLIQFQNNGVVDDSQLPKDRFSAERLKGVDSTLKIQPAKLEDSAVYLCASSLLIRLNTEAFFGQGTRLTVV.